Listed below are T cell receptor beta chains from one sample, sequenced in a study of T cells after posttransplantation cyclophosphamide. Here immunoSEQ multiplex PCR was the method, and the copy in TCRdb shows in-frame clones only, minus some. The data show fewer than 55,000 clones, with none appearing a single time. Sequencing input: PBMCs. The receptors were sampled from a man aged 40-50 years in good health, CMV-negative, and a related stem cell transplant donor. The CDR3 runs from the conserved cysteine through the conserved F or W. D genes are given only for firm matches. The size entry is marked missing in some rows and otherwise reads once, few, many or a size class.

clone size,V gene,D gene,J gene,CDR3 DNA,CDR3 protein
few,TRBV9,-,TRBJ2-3,TGTGCCAGCAGCCTTCAGGGCTCCGGGACAGATACGCAGTATTTT,CASSLQGSGTDTQYF
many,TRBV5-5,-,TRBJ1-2,TGTGCCAGCAGCTCTTCGATAGTGACAAGTTATGGCTACACCTTC,CASSSSIVTSYGYTF
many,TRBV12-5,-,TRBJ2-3,TGTGCTAGTGGTTTGGTACGTGACGGCGCCACAGCTACCACAGATACGCAGTATTTT,CASGLVRDGATATTDTQYF
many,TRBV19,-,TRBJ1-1,TGTGCCAGTAGTATAACTGTTAGAAACACTGAAGCTTTCTTT,CASSITVRNTEAFF
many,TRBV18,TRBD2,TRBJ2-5,TGTGCCAGCTCACCCTCGGGACTAGCGGGGTCTGAGACCCAGTACTTC,CASSPSGLAGSETQYF
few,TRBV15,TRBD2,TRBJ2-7,TGTGCCACCAGCATCCGGACTAGCGGGAACTACGAGCAGTACTTC,CATSIRTSGNYEQYF
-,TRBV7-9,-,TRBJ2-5,TGTGCCAGCAGCTTCTCGACAGGAGAGACCCAGTACTTC,CASSFSTGETQYF
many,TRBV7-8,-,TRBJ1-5,TGTGCCAGCACCCCAGAGGGGAGGGTTGATCAGCCCCAGCATTTT,CASTPEGRVDQPQHF
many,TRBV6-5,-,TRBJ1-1,TGTGCCAGCAGAGGGGGGAACACTGAAGCTTTCTTT,CASRGGNTEAFF
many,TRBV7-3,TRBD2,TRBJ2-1,TGTGCCAGCAGCCAACAACCGGGGGGGAATGAGCAGTTCTTC,CASSQQPGGNEQFF
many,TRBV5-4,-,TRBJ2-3,TGTGCCAGCAGCAACCGGGACACCTACACAGATACGCAGTATTTT,CASSNRDTYTDTQYF
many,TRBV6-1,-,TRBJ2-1,TGTGCCAGCAGTGGGCGGAGGGGGCCTAGTAGCAATGAGCAGTTCTTC,CASSGRRGPSSNEQFF
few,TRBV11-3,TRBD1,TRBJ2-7,TGTGCCAGCAGCTTAGAAAGAGGACAGGGATCCTACGAGCAGTACTTC,CASSLERGQGSYEQYF
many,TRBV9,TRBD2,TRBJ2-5,TGTGCCAGCACCCCCTGGGGGGGGACTAGCGGGGTCAGGGTGAACCAAGAGACCCAGTACTTC,CASTPWGGTSGVRVNQETQYF
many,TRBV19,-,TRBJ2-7,TGTGCCAGTAGTATGAGGCGTCGGGACTACGAGCAGTACTTC,CASSMRRRDYEQYF
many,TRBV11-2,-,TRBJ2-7,TGTGCCAGCAGCTTACGACATGCCTACGAGCAGTACTTC,CASSLRHAYEQYF
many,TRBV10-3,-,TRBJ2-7,TGTGCCACCGCGGACAGCGCTGAGAGGCAGTACTTC,CATADSAERQYF
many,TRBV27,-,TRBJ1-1,TGTGCCAGCAGTTTGTCACAGCACATGAACACTGAAGCTTTCTTT,CASSLSQHMNTEAFF
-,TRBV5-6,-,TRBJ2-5,TGTGCCAGCAGCTTAGGTAACGGGGAGACCCAGTACTTC,CASSLGNGETQYF
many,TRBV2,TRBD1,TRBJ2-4,TGTGCCACCAGCGAGGACAGGGAAAACATTCAGTACTTC,CATSEDRENIQYF
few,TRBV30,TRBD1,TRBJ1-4,TGTGCCTGGAGGACAGGGGGTATTGAAAAACTGTTTTTT,CAWRTGGIEKLFF
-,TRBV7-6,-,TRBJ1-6,TGTGCCAGCAGCTTACGCGCTGGGACACCGAATTCACCCCTCCACTTT,CASSLRAGTPNSPLHF
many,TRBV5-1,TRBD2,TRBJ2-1,TGCGCCAGCAGCTTGGCAGGACTAGCGTACAATGAGCAGTTCTTC,CASSLAGLAYNEQFF
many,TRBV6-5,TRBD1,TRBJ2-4,TGTGCCAGCAGCGGGACAGCTGGAAACATTCAGTACTTC,CASSGTAGNIQYF
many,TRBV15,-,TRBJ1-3,TGTGCCACCGGCAGGGGAGGGACTGGAAACACCATATATTTT,CATGRGGTGNTIYF
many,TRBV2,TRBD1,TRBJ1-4,TGTGCCAGCAGCGCGGACAGGGGGAGAAGTGAAAAACTGTTTTTT,CASSADRGRSEKLFF